The 9 T cell receptor beta chains below all came from one sample that was sequenced in a study of spatial heterogeneity in lung cancer. TCRdb ran MiXCR on the 5' RACE reads and lists one entry per CDR3 protein. The table has 35,000 to 55,000 distinct CDR3 sequences, roughly 10% seen once. As for time point: blood at routine non-recurrence follow-up after resection. The sequencing here drew on PBMCs, taken at follow-up. Receptor source: a male donor with early-stage non-small cell lung cancer.

This clonotype was found a few times. The J gene is TRBJ1-1, the V gene TRBV7-9; D possibly corresponds to TRBD1 (5 bases). The V gene lost 5 bases and the J gene lost 4 bases, with 11 bases spanning the gap. In germline, CDR1 is SEHNR, CDR2 FQNEAQ (reference sequence). This CDR3 is built from 13 residues. CDR3 in DNA: TGTGCCAGCAGCCGGGACGGAGGCACTGAAGCTTTCTTT. Translating it yields CASSRDGGTEAFF.

This clonotype appeared many times. This chain links TRBV7-8 with TRBJ1-4, with D tentatively TRBD1 (5 bases). Germline V lookup: CDR1 SGHVS, CDR2 FQNEAQ. The length of the CDR3 is 14 residues. Trimming took off 5 bases at V and 7 bases at J, with 14 bases between the two ends. CDR3 coding DNA: TGTGCCAGCAGCCCACGCGGGGGGATTGAAAAACTGTTTTTT. This codes for CASSPRGGIEKLFF.

This clonotype came up many times. The chain has TRBV12-3 or TRBV12-4 and TRBJ2-7, with D unresolved. With 6 bases removed from V and 6 bases from J, the gap between germline ends came to 12 bases. This CDR3 has 12 residues. In nucleotides, the CDR3 is TGTGCCAGCAGCCTGGACCCAGGCGAGCAGTACTTC. The encoded protein is CASSLDPGEQYF.

This clonotype was seen more than once but under ten times. The chain is built from TRBV7-9 and TRBJ1-1, with TRBD1 as a possible D gene (5 bases). Trimming removed 6 bases from V and 1 base from J, with 9 bases in between. CDR1 is SEHNR, CDR2 FQNEAQ, per germline (reference sequence). CDR3 length: 13 residues. This CDR3 reads CASRFQGNTEAFF. CDR3 sequence (DNA): TGTGCCAGCAGATTCCAGGGGAACACTGAAGCTTTCTTT.

This clonotype turned up a few times. The chain combines TRBV7-2 with TRBJ2-3, with TRBD2 as a possible D gene (5 bases). The CDR3 loop spans 13 amino acids. Germline V gene sequence: CDR1 SGHTA, CDR2 FQGNSA. V lost 1 base and J 5 bases, leaving 7 bases between the germline ends. The CDR3 region has the DNA TGTGCCAGCAGCTTAGGGGCGGGAGATACGCAGTATTTT. It translates to CASSLGAGDTQYF. Looking up the rest from reference TRBV7-2 and TRBJ2-3 gives the full variable domain: GAGVSQSPSNKVTEKGKDVELRCDPISGHTALYWYRQSLGQGLEFLIYFQGNSAPDKSGLPSDRFSAERTGGSVSTLTIQRTQQEDSAVYLCASSLGAGDTQYFGPGTRLTVL.

There are many counts of this clonotype. This chain connects TRBV29-1 to TRBJ2-2; TRBD1 matches at 8 bases. V lost 6 bases, J lost 5 bases, and 14 bases stayed unmatched. CDR1 and CDR2 (germline): SQVTM, ANQGSEA. The CDR3 covers 16 residues. The CDR3 nucleotides read TGCAGCGTCGCACACCTGACAGGGGTCTCGACCGGGGAGCTGTTTTTT. Translating it yields CSVAHLTGVSTGELFF.

V is TRBV28 and J is TRBJ2-1; D may be TRBD1 or TRBD2 (5 bases each). Trimming removed 5 bases at V and 0 bases at J, with 8 bases between. The germline V gene encodes CDR1 MDHEN and CDR2 SYDVKM. CDR3 size: 14 residues. CDR3 sequence reads: CASSGTGSYNEQFF. The CDR3 DNA sequence: TGTGCCAGCAGTGGGACGGGCTCCTACAATGAGCAGTTCTTC.

This clonotype was seen more than once but under ten times. The chain recombines TRBV9 with TRBJ1-2; TRBD1 agrees at 7 bases. After removal of 3 bases from V and 4 bases from J, the junction contained 9 bases not matched to a gene. The CDR3 runs 15 residues. Germline V gene lookup returns CDR1 SGDLS and CDR2 YYNGEE. The CDR3 DNA reads TGTGCCAGCAGCGCAGGGACAGCATCCCTCTATGGCTACACCTTC. Translating it yields CASSAGTASLYGYTF.

This clonotype was counted ten times or more. The chain joins TRBV27 to TRBJ2-5, with 9 bases aligning to TRBD2. Germline CDR1 reads MNHEY; CDR2 reads SMNVEV (reference sequence). V lost 5 bases to trimming and J lost 4 bases; unmatched junction nucleotides: 11. The CDR3 runs to 16 residues. The chain's CDR3 is CASSPDLAGALETQYF. The CDR3 nucleotides are TGTGCCAGCAGTCCTGACTTAGCGGGAGCCCTAGAGACCCAGTACTTC.